The present T cell receptor beta chain was sequenced within a study of T cell responses to AZD1222 COVID-19 vaccine. A word on this clone: Its antigen is currently unknown.

CDR1 SGDLS and CDR2 YYNGEE come from the germline V gene. This CDR3 has 15 residues. The ends lost 2 bases at V and 4 bases at J; junction bases unmatched: 6. Findings and caveats of the study: Researchers report vaccine-associated CD4 TCRs spanning spike, with dominance at 160-218 and 743-854.

Measured with immunoSEQ multiplex PCR; TCRdb has only the in-frame clones, and not every one. Found here are about 140,000 clones, over 85% of them singletons; the top ten hold approximately 6.8%. Second-dose schedules of about 4 or about 12 weeks were combined. The clonotype originates from an adult who received the AZD1222 COVID-19 vaccine. The sequenced sample was peripheral blood, obtained 28 days after the second AZD1222 dose. This chain uses TRBV9 with TRBJ2-3, with 8 nucleotides matching TRBD1. The chain's CDR3 is CASSVGQGASDTQYF. CDR3 sequence (DNA): TGTGCCAGCAGCGTGGGGCAGGGGGCATCAGATACGCAGTATTTT.